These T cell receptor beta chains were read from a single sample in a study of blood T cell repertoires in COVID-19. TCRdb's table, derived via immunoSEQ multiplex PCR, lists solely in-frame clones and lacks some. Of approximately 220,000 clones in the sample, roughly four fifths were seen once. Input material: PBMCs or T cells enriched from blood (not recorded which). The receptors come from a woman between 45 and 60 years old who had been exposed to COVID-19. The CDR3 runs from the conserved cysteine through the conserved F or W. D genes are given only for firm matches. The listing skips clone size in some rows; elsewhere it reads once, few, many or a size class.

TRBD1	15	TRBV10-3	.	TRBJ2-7	CAISESQGATYEQYF	TGTGCCATCAGTGAGTCGCAGGGGGCGACCTACGAGCAGTACTTC
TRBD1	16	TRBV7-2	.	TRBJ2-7	CASSSLGGTGPSEQYF	TGTGCCAGCAGCTCTTTGGGTGGGACAGGTCCGTCCGAGCAGTACTTC
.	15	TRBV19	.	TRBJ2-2	CASHSTGPFTGELFF	TGTGCCAGTCACTCTACAGGCCCGTTCACCGGGGAGCTGTTTTTT
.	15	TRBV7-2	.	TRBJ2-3	CASSFNVGGTDTQYF	TGTGCCAGCAGCTTTAATGTGGGGGGAACAGATACGCAGTATTTT
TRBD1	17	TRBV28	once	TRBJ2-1	CASNLPTPGQGAGEQFF	TGTGCCAGCAACCTGCCAACGCCGGGACAGGGGGCGGGTGAGCAGTTCTTC
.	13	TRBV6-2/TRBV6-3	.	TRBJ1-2	CASSPRGPYGYTF	TGTGCCAGCAGTCCCAGGGGCCCCTATGGCTACACCTTC
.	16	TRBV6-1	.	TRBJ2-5	CASSEAAYREWGTQYF	TGTGCCAGCAGTGAAGCGGCTTACAGGGAGTGGGGGACCCAGTACTTC
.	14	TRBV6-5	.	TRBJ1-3	CASTRMGLRNTIYF	TGTGCCAGCACCCGCATGGGACTGAGAAACACCATATATTTT
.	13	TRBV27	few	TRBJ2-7	CASSSADSYEQYF	TGTGCCAGCAGTTCCGCGGACAGCTACGAGCAGTACTTC
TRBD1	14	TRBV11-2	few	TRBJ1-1	CASSAQGVRTEAFF	TGTGCCAGCAGCGCGCAGGGGGTTAGGACTGAAGCTTTCTTT
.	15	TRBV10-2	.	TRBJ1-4	CASSLPGGRGEKLFF	TGCGCCAGCAGCCTCCCGGGGGGGCGAGGAGAAAAACTGTTTTTT
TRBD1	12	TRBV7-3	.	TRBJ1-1	CASSYPQGAAFF	TGTGCCAGCAGCTATCCACAGGGGGCAGCTTTCTTT
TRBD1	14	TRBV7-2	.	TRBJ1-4	CASSTRQGQEKLFF	TGTGCCAGCAGCACCCGACAGGGTCAGGAAAAACTGTTTTTT
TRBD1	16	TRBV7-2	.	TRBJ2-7	CASSSLGTGGNREQYF	TGTGCCAGCAGCAGCCTAGGGACAGGAGGTAACCGGGAGCAGTACTTC
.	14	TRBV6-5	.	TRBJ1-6	CASSYRGAGSPLHF	TGTGCCAGCAGTTACCGGGGGGCAGGTTCACCCCTCCACTTT
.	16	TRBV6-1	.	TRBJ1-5	CASSEWRGVGNQPQHF	TGTGCCAGCAGTGAATGGCGGGGGGTGGGAAATCAGCCCCAGCATTTT
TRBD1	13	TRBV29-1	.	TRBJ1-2	CSAEQGPNYGYTF	TGCAGCGCTGAACAGGGGCCTAACTATGGCTACACCTTC
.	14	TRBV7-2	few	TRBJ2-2	CASSPKIRGGELFF	TGTGCCAGCAGCCCAAAAATCCGAGGCGGGGAGCTGTTTTTT
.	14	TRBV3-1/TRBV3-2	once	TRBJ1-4	CASSARGGNEKLFF	TGTGCCAGCAGCGCCCGCGGGGGCAATGAAAAACTGTTTTTT
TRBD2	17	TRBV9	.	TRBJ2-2	CASSPRLGLAGGGELFF	TGTGCCAGCAGCCCCCGTCTGGGACTAGCGGGGGGAGGGGAGCTGTTTTTT
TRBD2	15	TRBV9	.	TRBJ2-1	CASSAGLAAYNEQFF	TGTGCCAGCAGTGCTGGACTAGCGGCCTACAATGAGCAGTTCTTC
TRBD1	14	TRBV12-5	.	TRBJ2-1	CARIRDRGGNEQFF	TGTGCACGGATAAGGGACAGGGGTGGCAATGAGCAGTTCTTC
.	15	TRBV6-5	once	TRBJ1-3	CASRARQASGNTIYF	TGTGCCAGCAGGGCTCGACAGGCCTCTGGAAACACCATATATTTT
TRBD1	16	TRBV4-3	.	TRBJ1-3	CASSQGPGTGGNTIYF	TGCGCCAGCAGCCAAGGTCCCGGGACAGGGGGAAACACCATATATTTT
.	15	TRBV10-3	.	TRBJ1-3	CATWVGSSSGNTIYF	TGTGCCACCTGGGTGGGCTCAAGCTCTGGAAACACCATATATTTT
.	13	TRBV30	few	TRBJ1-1	CAWSFDGEVGAFF	TGTGCCTGGAGTTTCGACGGAGAAGTGGGAGCTTTCTTT
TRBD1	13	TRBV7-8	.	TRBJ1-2	CASSLGTGLGDTF	TGTGCCAGCAGCTTAGGGACAGGGTTAGGGGACACCTTC
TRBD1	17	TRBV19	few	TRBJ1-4	CASSGGTGPLHNEKLFF	TGTGCCAGTAGTGGCGGGACAGGGCCCCTCCATAATGAAAAACTGTTTTTT
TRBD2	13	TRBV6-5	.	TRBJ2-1	CASPASGWFEQFF	TGTGCCAGTCCGGCTAGCGGATGGTTTGAGCAGTTCTTC
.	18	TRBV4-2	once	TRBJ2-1	CASSQEVGGAFKGVSQFF	TGTGCCAGCAGCCAAGAGGTCGGGGGTGCCTTCAAGGGAGTCAGTCAGTTCTTC
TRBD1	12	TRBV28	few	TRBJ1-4	CASSDRAEKLFF	TGTGCCAGCAGTGACAGGGCCGAAAAACTGTTTTTT
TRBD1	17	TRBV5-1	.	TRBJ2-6	CASSLETGGSGANVLTF	TGCGCCAGCAGCTTGGAGACAGGGGGGTCTGGGGCCAACGTCCTGACTTTC
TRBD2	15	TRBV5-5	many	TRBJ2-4	CASRGRGFRGNIQYF	TGTGCCAGCAGGGGGAGGGGTTTTCGGGGAAACATTCAGTACTTC